This TCR beta chain was recorded in a study of blood T cell repertoires in COVID-19. Per germline, CDR1 MNHNS and CDR2 SASEGT. V lost 6 bases and J lost 3, with 5 bases in between. CDR3 length: 11 residues. Libraries were prepared by immunoSEQ multiplex PCR; TCRdb keeps only in-frame clonotypes and omits some of them. The sample holds roughly 48,000 clones; about 90% are singletons and the top ten take over 11%. The chain is built from TRBV6-1 and TRBJ1-2, with D uncertain. Sample: peripheral blood. This TCR was recovered from a human donor in a cohort sampled during active COVID-19. The CDR3: CASRRDYGYTF. DNA for the CDR3: TGTGCCAGCAGGAGGGACTATGGCTACACCTTC.